The clone carrying this T cell receptor beta chain was seen once. This sample is part of a study of blood T cell repertoires in COVID-19. Overall study context: Spain, Italy and the United States supplied samples that represented acute and convalescent COVID-19. Sample material is recorded as cDNA or gDNA derived from T cells, B-cell-depleted T cells, or PBMCs.

The CDR3 loop spans 16 amino acids. Trimming stripped 3 bases from V and 2 bases from J, with 17 bases between. Germline V gene data show CDR1 as SGDLS and CDR2 as YYNGEE. The method was immunoSEQ multiplex PCR; TCRdb's version includes in-frame clones alone and lacks a portion of them. Counted here are 95,000 to 100,000 clones, over 80% occurring once; the ten biggest clones make up approximately 15%. This receptor was identified in a man in his forties or fifties with acute or convalescent COVID-19. The chain combines TRBV9 with TRBJ1-2; a possible D gene is TRBD1 (5 bases). Material for sequencing was peripheral blood. The CDR3 nucleotides read TGTGCCAGCAGCGCCCTAGGTTTCAGGGCGAACTATGGCTACACCTTC. Residues: CASSALGFRANYGYTF.